This TCR beta chain was recovered during a study of cytomegalovirus exposure and HLA in healthy donors. Background on the study: The Caucasian-associated ancestry cluster contained roughly four fifths of the approximately 390 genotyped donors.

Study-wide results and caveats: Immune exposure information comprised only CMV serostatus.

The PCR made use of 60 Vbeta and 13 Jbeta primers. Clones were read by immunoSEQ multiplex PCR, and TCRdb kept only the in-frame ones, dropping some. Altogether under 200,000 clones are present, roughly 83% being singletons, with the ten largest covering about 2.3%. The length of the CDR3 is 14 residues. V shed 1 base and J shed 3 bases, with 10 bases lying between them. Germline assignment: CDR1 SGHTA and CDR2 FQGNSA. Comment on this clone: Antigen unknown.

This sequence was found in a woman aged 50 to 65 in good health and CMV-seronegative. The chain is built from TRBV7-2 and TRBJ2-7, with a weak D call TRBD1 (6 bases). Sequencing used PBMCs. This CDR3 reads CASSLGRGNYEQYF. For the CDR3, the DNA is TGTGCCAGCAGCTTAGGAAGGGGGAACTACGAGCAGTACTTC.